The present T cell receptor (beta chain) was sequenced within a study of T cell changes during pregnancy in multiple sclerosis. Unmatched junction bases numbered 8, after V lost 6 bases and J lost 7 bases. This CDR3 is built from 13 residues. Germline-derived CDR1 and CDR2 are SQVTM and ANQGSEA. Profiled with immunoSEQ multiplex PCR; TCRdb holds only in-frame clones, not every one. The table has about 87,000 clones, about 93% seen once; the top ten hold more than 1.1%. The chain carries TRBV29-1 and TRBJ1-5; 8 bases map to TRBD1. The clonotype was recovered from a female donor in good health, enrolled as a control in a pregnancy study. The specimen comprised peripheral blood, sampled in the third trimester of pregnancy. CDR3 nucleotide sequence: TGCAGCGTGAGGACAGGGCCTGGACAGCCCCAGCATTTT. The encoded protein is CSVRTGPGQPQHF.